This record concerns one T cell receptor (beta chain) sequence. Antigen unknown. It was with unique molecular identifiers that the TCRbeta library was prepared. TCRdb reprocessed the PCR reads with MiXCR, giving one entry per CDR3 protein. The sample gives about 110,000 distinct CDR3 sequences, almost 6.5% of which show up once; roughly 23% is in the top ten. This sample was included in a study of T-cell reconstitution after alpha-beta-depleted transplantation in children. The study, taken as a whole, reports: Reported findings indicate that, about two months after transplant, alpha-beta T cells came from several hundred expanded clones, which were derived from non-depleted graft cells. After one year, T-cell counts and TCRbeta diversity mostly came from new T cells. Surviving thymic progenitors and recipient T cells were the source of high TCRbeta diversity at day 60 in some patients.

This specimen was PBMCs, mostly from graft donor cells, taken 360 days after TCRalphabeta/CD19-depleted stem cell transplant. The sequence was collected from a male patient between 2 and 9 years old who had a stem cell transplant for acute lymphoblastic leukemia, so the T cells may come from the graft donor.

This CDR3 is CASSQVPDTNEKLFF. The CDR3 bases are TGCGCCAGCAGCCAAGTTCCGGATACTAATGAAAAACTGTTTTTT. J is TRBJ1-4 and V is TRBV4-3; D is unresolved. The germline V and J ends were trimmed by 1 base and 2 bases, with 8 bases remaining between them. The length of the CDR3 is 15 residues. The germline gives CDR1 LGHNA, CDR2 YSLEER.